The 32 T cell receptor beta chains reported below all come from one sample, sequenced in a study of shared clonotypes between healthy human individuals. Positively selected for CCR7, the CD45RO-negative cells used as naive CD8 cells excluded terminally differentiated effector memory CD45RA+ cells. TCRdb's copy holds only in-frame clones and misses some; the assay was immunoSEQ multiplex PCR. The sample has hundreds of thousands of clones; roughly 96% are singletons. The source material was naive CD8+ T cells sorted from blood. These receptors were collected from a woman under 40 in good health.

CDR3 amino acids: CASSLRTSGTATGELFF. CDR3 nucleotide sequence: TGTGCCAGCAGTTTACGGACTAGCGGGACCGCCACCGGGGAGCTGTTTTTT. The chain links TRBV28 to TRBJ2-2; 12 nucleotides match TRBD2. The CDR3 length is 17 residues. CDR1 MDHEN and CDR2 SYDVKM come from the germline V gene. Trimming took 2 bases from V and 4 from J; bases not matched to a gene: 5.

This chain uses TRBV19 with TRBJ2-3, with 7 bases matching TRBD1. The CDR3 loop spans 17 amino acids. Germline CDR1 LNHDA, CDR2 SQIVND (reference sequence). V shed 1 base and J 0 bases; nucleotides not matched to a gene: 7. The CDR3 loop reads CASSIVGTEASTDTQYF. CDR3 DNA sequence: TGTGCCAGTAGTATAGTTGGGACAGAAGCTAGCACAGATACGCAGTATTTT. Drawing the rest from reference TRBV19 and TRBJ2-3, the complete variable domain is DGGITQSPKYLFRKEGQNVTLSCEQNLNHDAMYWYRQDPGQGLRLIYYSQIVNDFQKGDIAEGYSVSREKKESFPLTVTSAQKNPTAFYLCASSIVGTEASTDTQYFGPGTRLTVL.

The J gene is TRBJ2-7, the V gene TRBV27; a weak D match, TRBD2 (5 bases). Germline values: CDR1 MNHEY, CDR2 SMNVEV (reference sequence). The V and J ends lost 3 bases and 6 bases respectively, with 12 bases between them. CDR3 size: 13 residues. CDR3 DNA: TGTGCCAGCAGTTTTAACCGGGGTGGCGAGCAGTACTTC. It codes for CASSFNRGGEQYF.

The chain uses TRBV27 and TRBJ1-1; 8 nucleotides agree with TRBD1. V lost 5 bases, J lost 1 base, and 6 bases stayed unmatched. The CDR3 covers 15 residues. The germline V gene has CDR1 MNHEY and CDR2 SMNVEV (reference sequence). The CDR3 loop is CASSRSTGANTEAFF. In nucleotides, the CDR3 is TGTGCCAGCAGTAGATCGACAGGGGCGAACACTGAAGCTTTCTTT.

A remark on this clone: Other nucleotide sequences from this sample produce the same CDR3. The V call is TRBV5-1, the J call TRBJ1-1, with 8 bases identical to TRBD1. Losses at the gene ends were 2 bases for V and 4 bases for J; bases not matched to a gene: 4. The V gene's germline CDR1 is SGHRS and CDR2 YFSETQ. This CDR3 is built from 14 residues. The CDR3 is CASSFYRGSTEAFF. The CDR3 nucleotides read TGCGCCAGCAGCTTCTACAGGGGGAGCACTGAAGCTTTCTTT.

This clone was counted a few times. At the DNA level, this CDR3 is encoded by other sequences in the same sample as well. The rearrangement joins TRBV27 to TRBJ2-7; 11 bases fit TRBD1. Germline V gives CDR1 MNHEY, CDR2 SMNVEV (reference sequence). The CDR3 totals 14 residues. V lost 3 bases and J lost 4; bases outside the gene matches: 2. CDR3 nucleotides: TGTGCCAGCAGTTTCGGGACAGGGGGGTACGAGCAGTACTTC. This codes for CASSFGTGGYEQYF.

The chain recombines TRBV4-1 with TRBJ1-4; D is uncertain. Germline loops: CDR1 MGHRA, CDR2 YSYEKL. V lost 0 bases and J lost 1, with 21 bases in between. The CDR3 consists of 20 residues. The CDR3 nucleotides read TGCGCCAGCAGCCAAGAATGGTGGCCAGGCCAAGAGAAAACTAATGAAAAACTGTTTTTT. The encoded protein is CASSQEWWPGQEKTNEKLFF.

CDR3 in DNA: TGTGCCAGCAGCGTATATCAGGAGGGATATGAGCAGTACTTC. Translation: CASSVYQEGYEQYF. The J gene is TRBJ2-7, the V gene TRBV9, with D tentatively TRBD2 (6 bases). The CDR3 sequence is 14 residues long. V shed 1 base and J shed 7 bases, with 15 bases lying between them. Germline V gene sequence: CDR1 SGDLS, CDR2 YYNGEE.

The chain links TRBV4-2 to TRBJ2-6; D perhaps matches TRBD1 (6 bases). This CDR3 region has 16 residues. V dropped 4 bases and J dropped 2 bases, with 12 bases sitting between them. Germline CDR1 is LGHNA and CDR2 is YNFKEQ. The CDR3 DNA follows: TGTGCCAGCAGCCGCGACAGGCCGACTGGGGCCAACGTCCTGACTTTC. Residues: CASSRDRPTGANVLTF.

V is TRBV7-9 and J is TRBJ1-1, with D hard to call. The CDR3 extends over 12 amino acids. Looked up from germline, CDR1 is SEHNR and CDR2 is FQNEAQ (reference sequence). Deletions cut 0 bases from V and 11 bases from J, with 10 bases between. CDR3 sequence (DNA): TGTGCCAGCAGCTTAGCCGGGTCGAGTGCTTTCTTT. The encoded protein is CASSLAGSSAFF.

The chain uses TRBV19 and TRBJ2-7, with TRBD2 matching 8 bases. This CDR3 is built from 17 residues. The V and J ends lost 6 bases and 4 bases, in that order; junction bases with no gene match: 17. Germline-derived CDR1 and CDR2 are LNHDA and SQIVND (reference sequence). CDR3 in amino acids: CASSIVIAGRKVYEQYF. As DNA, the CDR3 is TGTGCCAGTAGCATCGTCATAGCGGGGAGAAAGGTTTACGAGCAGTACTTC.

The chain joins TRBV11-2 to TRBJ1-1; 7 nucleotides align to TRBD1. Germline loops: CDR1 SGHAT, CDR2 FQNNGV. Trimming cost V 5 bases and J 6 bases; bases outside gene matches: 3. The CDR3 totals 12 residues. The DNA for the CDR3 is TGTGCCAGCAGCCAGGGGGAGGCTGAAGCTTTCTTT. Amino acids: CASSQGEAEAFF.

The V and J genes are TRBV15 and TRBJ2-1, with TRBD2 identical over 7 bases. CDR1 is LNHNV, CDR2 YYDKDF, per germline (reference sequence). The CDR3 totals 13 residues. V was clipped by 3 bases and J by 10 bases; unmatched bases: 6. The CDR3 sequence: CATSRGNSGEQFF. In DNA form, the CDR3 reads TGTGCCACCAGCAGGGGGAATAGCGGGGAGCAGTTCTTC.

The CDR3 DNA reads as TGTGCCAGCAGCTTAGGAGGGAGCACCGGGGAGCTGTTTTTT. This encodes CASSLGGSTGELFF. V and J are TRBV13 and TRBJ2-2; D may be TRBD2 (5 bases). The germline V gene has CDR1 PRHDT and CDR2 FYEKMQ (reference sequence). V dropped 0 bases and J dropped 4 bases, with 6 bases sitting between them. The CDR3 sequence is 14 residues long.

J is TRBJ2-2 and V is TRBV28; the match to TRBD2 covers 10 bases. CDR3 length: 16 amino acids. Germline values: CDR1 MDHEN, CDR2 SYDVKM. With 9 bases clipped from V and 2 bases from J, the junction kept 9 bases outside the gene matches. The CDR3 here is CASQLGLAVNTGELFF. CDR3 DNA: TGTGCCAGTCAGCTCGGACTAGCGGTAAACACCGGGGAGCTGTTTTTT. The full variable domain, with the rest looked up from reference TRBV28 and TRBJ2-2, is DVKVTQSSRYLVKRTGEKVFLECVQDMDHENMFWYRQDPGLGLRLIYFSYDVKMKEKGDIPEGYSVSREKKERFSLILESASTNQTSMYLCASQLGLAVNTGELFFGEGSRLTVL.

The chain has TRBV28 and TRBJ2-1; 9 bases match TRBD1. The CDR3 totals 16 residues. The V gene's germline CDR1 is MDHEN and CDR2 SYDVKM. With 4 bases clipped from V and 8 bases from J, the junction kept 12 bases outside the gene matches. The CDR3 region has the DNA TGTGCCAGCAGTTCCCCGACAGGGGGATATCCCTATGAGCAGTTCTTC. Its protein is CASSSPTGGYPYEQFF.

In this sample, this clone turned up once. The chain employs TRBV2 and TRBJ1-1; no clear D. Trimming took off 6 bases at V and 11 bases at J, with 7 bases between the two ends. CDR1 is SNHLY, CDR2 FYNNEI, per germline. This CDR3 has 9 amino acids. CDR3 sequence (DNA): TGTGCCAGCAGGGACGGGGCTTTCTTT. Its translation is CASRDGAFF.

The chain combines TRBV28 with TRBJ2-1; 8 bases agree with TRBD2. The CDR3 sequence is 20 residues long. The trim removed 3 bases at V and 1 base at J, leaving 17 bases unmatched. Germline V gene data show CDR1 as MDHEN and CDR2 as SYDVKM. In nucleotides, the CDR3 is TGTGCCAGCAGTTTGCCTCAAGGGCGGGAGGCTGTAGGGTCCTACAATGAGCAGTTCTTC. Amino acids: CASSLPQGREAVGSYNEQFF.

The V gene is TRBV6-4, the J gene TRBJ2-1; D is unresolved. From germline, CDR1 is MRHNA and CDR2 SNTAGT. V was pared by 9 bases and J by 7 bases, with 4 bases between. CDR3 length: 9 amino acids. Here the CDR3 DNA reads TGTGCCAGACCTAATGAGCAGTTCTTC. Amino acids: CARPNEQFF.

This sequence joins TRBV5-1 and TRBJ2-6; D is unresolved. Trimming pared 0 bases from V and 1 base from J, leaving 20 bases between. Germline V gives CDR1 SGHRS, CDR2 YFSETQ. The CDR3 runs to 20 residues. In nucleotides, the CDR3 is TGCGCCAGCAGCTTGGGACGGTTTGAGTTTCCCACGTCTGGGGCCAACGTCCTGACTTTC. Its protein is CASSLGRFEFPTSGANVLTF. Variable domain in full (rest from reference TRBV5-1 and TRBJ2-6): KAGVTQTPRYLIKTRGQQVTLSCSPISGHRSVSWYQQTPGQGLQFLFEYFSETQRNKGNFPGRFSGRQFSNSRSEMNVSTLELGDSALYLCASSLGRFEFPTSGANVLTFGAGSRLTVL.

The chain combines TRBV7-9 with TRBJ2-1, with 8 bases aligning to TRBD1. CDR1 SEHNR and CDR2 FQNEAQ come from the germline V gene (reference sequence). V gave up 5 bases and J gave up 5 bases; unmatched junction bases: 2. The CDR3 runs to 13 residues. The CDR3 DNA is TGTGCCAGCAGCCGGACAGGGAACAATGAGCAGTTCTTC. Translation: CASSRTGNNEQFF.

This clone is a singleton in its sample. J is TRBJ1-5 and V is TRBV19, with D maybe TRBD1 (5 bases). Germline CDR1 LNHDA, CDR2 SQIVND (reference sequence). The V end lost 1 base, the J end lost 0 bases, and 19 bases lay between the germline ends. This CDR3 spans 19 amino acids. The CDR3 sequence is CASSIGGSWGIFSNQPQHF. The CDR3 DNA is TGTGCCAGTAGTATAGGGGGGTCCTGGGGCATCTTTAGCAATCAGCCCCAGCATTTT. Based on the CDR3 plus reference TRBV19 and TRBJ1-5, the full variable domain is DGGITQSPKYLFRKEGQNVTLSCEQNLNHDAMYWYRQDPGQGLRLIYYSQIVNDFQKGDIAEGYSVSREKKESFPLTVTSAQKNPTAFYLCASSIGGSWGIFSNQPQHFGDGTRLSIL.

The chain links TRBV9 to TRBJ1-1; 9 bases fit TRBD1. This CDR3 contains 18 residues. Germline trimming cut 3 bases from V and 0 bases from J; bases unmatched to any gene: 12. The germline V gene has CDR1 SGDLS and CDR2 YYNGEE. CDR3 bases: TGTGCCAGCAGCGACAACCCGGGACAGGGCTCTATGAACACTGAAGCTTTCTTT. Encoded protein: CASSDNPGQGSMNTEAFF.

In this sample, this clone turned up once. V and J are TRBV11-2 and TRBJ1-3, with TRBD1 matching 12 bases. J gave up 2 bases and V 4 bases, and 3 bases lay outside the gene matches. The CDR3 extends over 16 amino acids. Per germline, CDR1 SGHAT and CDR2 FQNNGV. The DNA for the CDR3 is TGTGCCAGCAGCTACCGGGACAGGGGGCCTGGAAACACCATATATTTT. Translated, it gives CASSYRDRGPGNTIYF. The variable domain in full, completed from reference TRBV11-2 and TRBJ1-3, reads EAGVAQSPRYKIIEKRQSVAFWCNPISGHATLYWYQQILGQGPKLLIQFQNNGVVDDSQLPKDRFSAERLKGVDSTLKIQPAKLEDSAVYLCASSYRDRGPGNTIYFGEGSWLTVV.

The V gene is TRBV4-1, the J gene TRBJ2-3; D uncertain. With 0 bases removed from V and 5 bases from J, the gap between germline ends came to 6 bases. Germline values: CDR1 MGHRA, CDR2 YSYEKL. This CDR3 is built from 13 residues. CDR3 loop: CASSQDREDTQYF. DNA of the CDR3: TGCGCCAGCAGCCAAGATCGCGAAGATACGCAGTATTTT.

The rearrangement joins TRBV5-6 to TRBJ1-2; 8 bases align to TRBD1. Germline trimming cut 3 bases from V and 2 bases from J; bases unmatched to any gene: 6. The CDR3 runs to 15 residues. From germline, CDR1 is SGHDT and CDR2 YYEEEE. CDR3 sequence: CASSSGTGINYGYTF. In DNA, the CDR3 is TGTGCCAGCAGCTCCGGGACAGGTATCAACTATGGCTACACCTTC.

This clone was recorded only once. This sequence joins TRBV9 and TRBJ2-1; D perhaps matches TRBD1 (6 bases). Trimming took 0 bases from V and 6 from J, leaving 13 bases between them. Germline CDR1 reads SGDLS; CDR2 reads YYNGEE. The CDR3 runs 15 residues. CDR3 sequence (DNA): TGTGCCAGCAGCGTAGCTGAAGGCAGGGGCAATGAGCAGTTCTTC. Translation gives CASSVAEGRGNEQFF.

The chain couples TRBV27 to TRBJ2-5, with D possibly being TRBD1 or TRBD2 (6 bases each). This CDR3 has 14 residues. Germline loops: CDR1 MNHEY, CDR2 SMNVEV (reference sequence). Trimming cost V 6 bases and J 5 bases, with 16 bases left between them. For the CDR3, the DNA is TGTGCCAGCAGGGAGGGGGGTCGATGGGAGACCCAGTACTTC. Residues: CASREGGRWETQYF.

The genes are TRBV7-3 and TRBJ2-5; unclear D gene. Between the trimmed V and J ends, which lost 0 bases and 1 base, there was a span of 6 bases. Per germline, CDR1 SGHTA and CDR2 FQGTGA. This CDR3 has 14 residues. CDR3 coding DNA: TGTGCCAGCAGCTTAACCGGATCCCAAGAGACCCAGTACTTC. Its translation: CASSLTGSQETQYF.

The CDR3 coding sequence is TGTGCCAGCAGTTACCCCCTTGGCGAGCAGTACTTC. Protein sequence: CASSYPLGEQYF. This chain links TRBV27 with TRBJ2-7; unclear D gene. V gave up 4 bases and J gave up 6 bases, with 10 bases separating them. Germline CDR1 is MNHEY and CDR2 is SMNVEV (reference sequence). The CDR3 spans 12 residues.

The chain has TRBV4-2 and TRBJ1-5; TRBD1 is a possible D gene (6 bases). The CDR3 runs to 16 residues. In germline, CDR1 is LGHNA, CDR2 YNFKEQ. V shed 0 bases and J shed 5 bases, with 14 bases lying between them. The CDR3 is CASSQEPAGEYQPQHF. The CDR3 DNA sequence: TGTGCCAGCAGCCAAGAGCCCGCAGGGGAGTATCAGCCCCAGCATTTT.

V is TRBV9 and J is TRBJ2-2; no clear D. The CDR3 is 12 residues long. The germline V and J ends were trimmed by 3 bases and 6 bases, with 6 bases remaining between them. CDR1 is SGDLS and CDR2 is YYNGEE in the germline V gene. CDR3 DNA sequence: TGTGCCAGCAGCGGGGTTTCCGGGGAGCTGTTTTTT. It yields the protein CASSGVSGELFF.